This T cell receptor beta chain came from a study of control samples from healthy donors and cancer patients. The germline V gene encodes CDR1 LNHNV and CDR2 YYDKDF (reference sequence). The CDR3 runs to 14 residues. Trimming pared 8 bases from V and 2 bases from J, leaving 13 bases between. The protocol was immunoSEQ multiplex PCR, while the TCRdb copy is restricted to in-frame clones and leaves out a portion. The data hold approximately 140,000 clones, with approximately 86% observed a single time. Specimen: blood. The TCR comes from a woman in her twenties or thirties in good health. This chain uses TRBV15 with TRBJ1-5, with D hard to call. The CDR3: CATSQALGNQPQHF. CDR3 DNA sequence: TGTGCCACCTCCCAGGCCTTGGGCAATCAGCCCCAGCATTTT.